These T cell receptor beta chains were read from a single sample in a study of cytomegalovirus exposure and HLA in healthy donors. Sequencing was performed with immunoSEQ multiplex PCR; in TCRdb, only in-frame clones are kept and a portion is missing. The data show about 170,000 clones, around 77% seen once. Sequenced material: PBMCs. These receptors were taken from a female donor in good health and CMV-seronegative. Both conserved end residues are part of each CDR3. Fields, in order: clone size, J gene, D gene, V gene, CDR3 DNA, CDR3 protein. D genes are given only for firm matches. Rows may omit the clone size; those that give it use once, few, many or a size class.

>NA|TRBJ1-1|NA|TRBV5-5
TGTGCCAGCAGCTTAAGGACTGTAATGAACACTGAAGCTTTCTTT
CASSLRTVMNTEAFF
>few|TRBJ1-1|NA|TRBV30
TGTGCCTGGAGTGTAAACAGGGACACTGAAGCTTTCTTT
CAWSVNRDTEAFF
>NA|TRBJ1-3|NA|TRBV7-8
TGTGCCAGCAGCTTAACGGGTTTCCATAGCTCTGGAAACACCATATATTTT
CASSLTGFHSSGNTIYF
>NA|TRBJ2-7|NA|TRBV19
TGTGCCAGTAGTATAGACAGCGGGCTTACCTACGAGCAGTACTTC
CASSIDSGLTYEQYF
>NA|TRBJ1-3|NA|TRBV4-3
TGCGCCAGCAGCCAAGAGTTGCAGTTCTCTGGAAACACCATATATTTT
CASSQELQFSGNTIYF
>NA|TRBJ1-4|NA|TRBV11-2
TGTGCCAGCAGCTTAGCGGGGGAAAAACTGTTTTTT
CASSLAGEKLFF
>NA|TRBJ2-7|NA|TRBV4-1
TGCGCCAGCAGCCAAGGAGGGGGTGTGAGAGAGCAGTACTTC
CASSQGGGVREQYF
>NA|TRBJ2-1|TRBD2|TRBV28
TGTGCCAGCAGGGGGGTTGTGGGGACTAGCGGGAGGATGGGATACAATGAGCAGTTCTTC
CASRGVVGTSGRMGYNEQFF
>once|TRBJ1-6|NA|TRBV27
TGTGCCAGCAGTTTTGTTGAGAATAATTCACCCCTCCACTTT
CASSFVENNSPLHF
>NA|TRBJ2-1|NA|TRBV28
TGTGCCAGCAGTCCCACCGGGAGCTCCTACAATGAGCAGTTCTTC
CASSPTGSSYNEQFF
>few|TRBJ1-1|TRBD1|TRBV5-6
TGTGCCAGCAGGGGCCGTCTTAGGGGGCAGGACACTGAAGCTTTCTTT
CASRGRLRGQDTEAFF
>NA|TRBJ2-7|NA|TRBV7-2
TGTGCCAGCAGCTTAGTCAGTACAGGGATCTACGAGCAGTACTTC
CASSLVSTGIYEQYF
>NA|TRBJ2-1|TRBD1|TRBV6-6
TGTGCCAGCAGTAGGGGGACAGGGCGGTACAATGAGCAGTTCTTC
CASSRGTGRYNEQFF
>NA|TRBJ2-7|NA|TRBV2
TGTGCCAGCACATCCAGGGGAGTATCCTACGAGCAGTACTTC
CASTSRGVSYEQYF
>once|TRBJ1-1|NA|TRBV29-1
TGCAGCGTTGATTTGAGGGAGTTGGGGAACACTGAAGCTTTCTTT
CSVDLRELGNTEAFF
>NA|TRBJ1-5|NA|TRBV7-6
TGTGCCAGCAGCTTAGACACCAATCAGCCCCAGCATTTT
CASSLDTNQPQHF